This T cell receptor (beta chain) comes out of a study of T-cell memory formation after mild COVID-19. TCRdb analysed the 5' RACE reads with MiXCR anew, one entry per CDR3 protein. The sample holds approximately 350,000 distinct CDR3 sequences, 10% to 15% seen once. This CDR3 comprises 11 residues. V was pared by 7 bases and J by 1 base, with 5 bases between. Germline-derived CDR1 and CDR2 are SGHRS and YFSETQ. The origin of this receptor is a man aged 18-30 years who had mild COVID-19 (a few samples of this study predate the infection). Cell type and time point are not known. The chain uses TRBV5-1 and TRBJ1-1; no reliable D call. The specimen was PBMCs or a T cell subset sorted from them (not recorded which). In nucleotides, the CDR3 is TGCGCCAGCTACGAGAACACTGAAGCTTTCTTT. This codes for CASYENTEAFF. The variable domain in full, with the rest retrieved from reference TRBV5-1 and TRBJ1-1, is KAGVTQTPRYLIKTRGQQVTLSCSPISGHRSVSWYQQTPGQGLQFLFEYFSETQRNKGNFPGRFSGRQFSNSRSEMNVSTLELGDSALYLCASYENTEAFFGQGTRLTVV.